This is a list of T cell receptor beta chains from one sample in a study of regulatory T cells in long-lasting Graves disease. Each CDR3 protein gets one entry after TCRdb re-called the multiplex PCR reads with MiXCR. The table includes 550,000 to 600,000 distinct CDR3 sequences, around 16% detected once. The same data also went into a second study, on T cells in Graves' hyperthyroidism and ophthalmopathy.

The specimen comprised peripheral blood mononuclear cells (PBMCs), sampled at new diagnosis, from a patient treated with antithyroid drugs. The receptors were gathered from a man in his late teens or twenties with Graves disease. CDR3s include the opening cysteine and the closing phenylalanine or tryptophan. A D gene is named only where the DNA matches it firmly. Expanded clones get a size class; other rows say once, few or many, or leave the size out.

CDR3 length	D gene	J gene	clone size	V gene	CDR3 DNA	CDR3 protein
14	-	TRBJ2-7	many	TRBV20-1	TGCAGTGCTAGCCCCCGGGGGCTCTCCTACGAGCAGTACTTC	CSASPRGLSYEQYF
17	TRBD1	TRBJ1-2	-	TRBV2	TGTGCCAGCAGTGGCCCCCTGGGACAGGGAACTAACTATGGCTACACCTTC	CASSGPLGQGTNYGYTF
14	-	TRBJ1-2	-	TRBV20-1	TGCAGTGCTATATTTGACAGGATCTTGTATGGCTACACCTTC	CSAIFDRILYGYTF
14	-	TRBJ1-2	-	TRBV12-3/TRBV12-4	TGTGCCAGCAGTTTAGATGGCCTCGACTATGGCTACACCTTC	CASSLDGLDYGYTF
13	-	TRBJ2-7	-	TRBV7-9	TGCGCCAGCAGCCCTAGGGAGGTCAACGAGCAGTACTTC	CASSPREVNEQYF
13	-	TRBJ2-2	-	TRBV29-1	TGCAGCGTTGTTGCGGAGAACACCGGGGAGCTGTTTTTT	CSVVAENTGELFF
14	-	TRBJ2-2	-	TRBV7-9	TGTGCCAGCAGCTTAGAATCAACGACCGGGGAGCTGTTTTTT	CASSLESTTGELFF
16	TRBD2	TRBJ2-2	-	TRBV5-6	TGTGCCAGCAGCGACCGCGGGAGACCGAACACCGGGGAGCTGTTTTTT	CASSDRGRPNTGELFF
14	-	TRBJ2-1	-	TRBV19	TGTGCCAGTAGTGTTAGACAGAGTATGGCTGAGCAGTTCTTC	CASSVRQSMAEQFF
13	-	TRBJ2-5	-	TRBV7-2	TGCGCCAGCAGTCCCAGGCCCGGGGAGACCCAGTACTTC	CASSPRPGETQYF
16	-	TRBJ2-7	many	TRBV5-1	TGCGCCAGCAGTCGGGCGCCGGGCAGGGCCTCCTACGAGCAGTACTTC	CASSRAPGRASYEQYF
13	TRBD1	TRBJ1-1	few	TRBV2	TGTGCCACCCCGGGACAGGGGAAGGTAGGAGCTTTCTTT	CATPGQGKVGAFF
18	TRBD2	TRBJ2-2	many	TRBV30	TGTGCCTGGATTCTCCGGGGCGGGAGCGTTCGGAACACCGGGGAGCTGTTTTTT	CAWILRGGSVRNTGELFF
12	TRBD2	TRBJ2-1	few	TRBV10-3	TGTGCCATCGCGGGAGGATTGGGTGAGCAGTTCTTC	CAIAGGLGEQFF
20	-	TRBJ2-1	many	TRBV10-2	TGCGCCAGCAGTGATAATAAGTTTGGGGTAGCTGTAAGACCCTACAATGAGCAGTTCTTC	CASSDNKFGVAVRPYNEQFF
15	-	TRBJ1-1	-	TRBV9	TGTGCCAGCAGCGTAGGAGGGGGGGGGCACACTGAAGCTTTCTTT	CASSVGGGGHTEAFF
12	-	TRBJ1-1	few	TRBV7-9	TGTGCCAGCAGCTCGGCGACAGCCGAAGCTTTCTTT	CASSSATAEAFF
14	-	TRBJ2-7	few	TRBV18	TGTGCCAGCTCCCCGCGGGACTCCGCCTACGAGCAGTACTTC	CASSPRDSAYEQYF
16	-	TRBJ2-1	-	TRBV29-1	TGCAGCGTTGAAGATGCTCTGCGGGGCGTATACAATGAGCAGTTCTTC	CSVEDALRGVYNEQFF
15	-	TRBJ2-6	many	TRBV12-3/TRBV12-4	TGTGCCAGCAGTTCGTTTGACTCTGGGGCCAACGTCCTGACTTTC	CASSSFDSGANVLTF
17	TRBD2	TRBJ2-7	-	TRBV5-1	TGCGCCAGCAGCTTTAAACTAGCGACCCAAACCCTGGGCGAGCAGTACTTC	CASSFKLATQTLGEQYF
13	-	TRBJ2-1	-	TRBV24-1	TGTGCCACCAGTGATTCACGACTAGGTCGGCAGTTCTTC	CATSDSRLGRQFF
17	TRBD2	TRBJ2-3	many	TRBV20-1	TGCAGTGCTAACCCCGGGACTAGCGGGAGGGCCGGAGATACGCAGTATTTT	CSANPGTSGRAGDTQYF
15	-	TRBJ2-7	-	TRBV5-1	TGCGCCAGCAGCTCCGGGACCTCAAATTCCTACGAGCAGTACTTC	CASSSGTSNSYEQYF
17	TRBD2	TRBJ2-1	many	TRBV7-2	TGTGCCAGCAGCTCCGGACTAGCGGGATCAACCTACAATGAGCAGTTCTTC	CASSSGLAGSTYNEQFF
15	-	TRBJ1-4	-	TRBV7-9	TGTGCCAGCAGCTTAGTGAAGGGGGTCAACGAAAAACTGTTTTTT	CASSLVKGVNEKLFF
16	TRBD2	TRBJ2-3	-	TRBV6-5	TGTGCCAGCAGTTACTCCCCAGCGGGGGACACAGATACGCAGTATTTT	CASSYSPAGDTDTQYF
17	TRBD2	TRBJ2-1	-	TRBV12-3/TRBV12-4	TGTGCCAGCAGCGAAGGGACTAGCGGGAGAGACGGCAATGAGCAGTTCTTC	CASSEGTSGRDGNEQFF
13	-	TRBJ2-1	many	TRBV9	TGTGCCAGCAGCGTAGTGTCGGGGAATGAGCAGTTCTTC	CASSVVSGNEQFF
18	TRBD2	TRBJ2-1	-	TRBV3-1	TGTGCCAGCAGCCAAGATTTTGGCGGGAGGAGCTCCTACAATGAGCAGTTCTTC	CASSQDFGGRSSYNEQFF
13	-	TRBJ2-1	-	TRBV11-1	TGTGCCAGCAGCTTAGCCGGGCAGGGGGAGCAGTTCTTC	CASSLAGQGEQFF
14	-	TRBJ2-4	few	TRBV6-2/TRBV6-3	TGTGCCAGCAGTATTCGGACAGTTATGGACATTCAGTACTTC	CASSIRTVMDIQYF
15	-	TRBJ2-2	many	TRBV6-1	TGTGCCAGCAGTGAACAGGACAGAGCCACCGGGGAGCTGTTTTTT	CASSEQDRATGELFF
16	TRBD2	TRBJ2-7	-	TRBV27	TGTGCCAGCAGTGTTGCTAGCGGGGAGTTTTTCTACGAGCAGTACTTC	CASSVASGEFFYEQYF
16	-	TRBJ2-5	many	TRBV5-1	TGCGCCAGCAGGATCGCCCGGGGCGGCTACCAAGAGACCCAGTACTTC	CASRIARGGYQETQYF
13	-	TRBJ1-2	-	TRBV6-2/TRBV6-3	TGTGTCAGCAGTCGAGCAGGCGACTATGGCTACACCTTC	CVSSRAGDYGYTF
15	TRBD2	TRBJ2-1	few	TRBV6-1	TGTGCCAGCAGTAATAAGCGGGAGGGCCACAATGAGCAGTTCTTC	CASSNKREGHNEQFF
14	-	TRBJ2-3	many	TRBV7-9	TGTGCCAGCAGCTTAGGAGGGGACGGAGATACGCAGTATTTT	CASSLGGDGDTQYF
15	TRBD2	TRBJ2-1	-	TRBV19	TGTGCCAGTATAGGAGGGAGGGATTCCTACAATGAGCAGTTCTTC	CASIGGRDSYNEQFF
15	-	TRBJ2-7	many	TRBV12-3/TRBV12-4	TGTGCCAGCAGTTTCCAAGACAGAATCTACTACGAGCAGTACTTC	CASSFQDRIYYEQYF
16	-	TRBJ1-2	once	TRBV6-1	TGTGCCAGCAGTGAGGGGTCAGGGAACTCTAACTATGGCTACACCTTC	CASSEGSGNSNYGYTF
15	-	TRBJ2-3	many	TRBV2	TGTGCCGGGAATGAACAGGGCATCCCCACAGATACGCAGTATTTT	CAGNEQGIPTDTQYF
12	-	TRBJ1-1	few	TRBV12-3/TRBV12-4	TGTGCCAGCAGTTCGAGGTTCACTGAAGCTTTCTTT	CASSSRFTEAFF
16	-	TRBJ2-5	many	TRBV7-3	TGTGCCAGCAGCTTATGGGGCTCGGGCACGCAAGAGACCCAGTACTTC	CASSLWGSGTQETQYF
13	-	TRBJ1-4	few	TRBV5-6	TGTGCCAGCAGCGCGGGACTCGAAGAAAAACTGTTTTTT	CASSAGLEEKLFF
15	-	TRBJ2-3	many	TRBV5-1	TGCGCCAGCAGTCCAGCGGCTGTGGGGGGAGATACGCAGTATTTT	CASSPAAVGGDTQYF
17	TRBD2	TRBJ2-5	-	TRBV20-1	TGCAGTGCTAGCGGGAAGACTAGCGGGCCCTACCAAGAGACCCAGTACTTC	CSASGKTSGPYQETQYF
15	TRBD2	TRBJ2-6	-	TRBV29-1	TGCAGCGTTGGCGCAGGGAGGGCTGGGGCCAACGTCCTGACTTTC	CSVGAGRAGANVLTF